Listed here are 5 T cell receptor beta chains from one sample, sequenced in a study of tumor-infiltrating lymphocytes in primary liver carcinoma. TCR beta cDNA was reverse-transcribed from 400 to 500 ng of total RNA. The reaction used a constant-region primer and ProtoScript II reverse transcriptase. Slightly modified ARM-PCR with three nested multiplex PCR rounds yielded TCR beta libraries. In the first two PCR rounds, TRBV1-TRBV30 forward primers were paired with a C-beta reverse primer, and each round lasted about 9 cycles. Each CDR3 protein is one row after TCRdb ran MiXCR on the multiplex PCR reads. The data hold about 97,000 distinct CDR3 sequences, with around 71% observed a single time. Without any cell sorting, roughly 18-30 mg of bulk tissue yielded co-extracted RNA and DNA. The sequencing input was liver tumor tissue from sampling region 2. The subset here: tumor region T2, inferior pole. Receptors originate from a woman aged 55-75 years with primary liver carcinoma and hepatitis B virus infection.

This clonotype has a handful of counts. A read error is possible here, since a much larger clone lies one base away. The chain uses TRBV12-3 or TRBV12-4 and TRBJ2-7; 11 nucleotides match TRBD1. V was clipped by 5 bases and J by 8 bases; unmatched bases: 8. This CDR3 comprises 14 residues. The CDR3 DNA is TGTGCCAGCAGTATCGGGACAGGGGGTGGCAAGCAGTACTTC. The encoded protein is CASSIGTGGGKQYF.

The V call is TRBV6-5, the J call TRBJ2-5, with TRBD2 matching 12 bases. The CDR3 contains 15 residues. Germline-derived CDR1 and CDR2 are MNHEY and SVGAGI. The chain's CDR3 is CTNSRQTSGSETQYF. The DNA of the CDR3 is TGTACCAACAGCCGACAGACTAGCGGGAGCGAGACCCAGTACTTC.

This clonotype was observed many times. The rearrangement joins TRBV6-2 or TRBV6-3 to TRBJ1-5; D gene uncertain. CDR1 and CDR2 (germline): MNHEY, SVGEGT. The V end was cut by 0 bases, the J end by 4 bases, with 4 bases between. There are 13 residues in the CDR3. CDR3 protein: CASSYSRNQPQHF. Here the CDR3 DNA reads TGTGCCAGCAGTTACTCGAGAAATCAGCCCCAGCATTTT.

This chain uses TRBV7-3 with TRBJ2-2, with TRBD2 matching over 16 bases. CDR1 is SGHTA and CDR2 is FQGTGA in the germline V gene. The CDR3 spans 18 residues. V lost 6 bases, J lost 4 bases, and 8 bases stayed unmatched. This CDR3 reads CASSEGLAGGPGTGELFF. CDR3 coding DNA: TGTGCCAGCAGTGAGGGACTAGCGGGAGGGCCGGGCACCGGGGAGCTGTTTTTT.

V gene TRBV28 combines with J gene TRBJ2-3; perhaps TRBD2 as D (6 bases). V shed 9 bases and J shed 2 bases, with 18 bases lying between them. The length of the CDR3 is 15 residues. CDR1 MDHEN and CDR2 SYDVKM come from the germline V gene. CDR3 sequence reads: CASGDWRDVTDTQYF. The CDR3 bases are TGTGCCAGTGGGGACTGGCGGGATGTCACAGATACGCAGTATTTT.